The 27 T cell receptor beta chains in this list originate from one sample, sequenced in a study of blood T cell repertoires in COVID-19. Profiled with immunoSEQ multiplex PCR; TCRdb holds only in-frame clones, not every one. The sample has roughly 250,000 clones; 80% to 90% are singletons. Sample: peripheral blood. These receptors were taken from a woman in her 70s with acute or convalescent COVID-19.

The chain carries TRBV2 and TRBJ1-1; TRBD1 matches at 8 bases. J lost 6 bases, V lost 7 bases, and 10 bases had no gene match. Per germline, CDR1 SNHLY and CDR2 FYNNEI. This CDR3 has 14 residues. The CDR3 region has the DNA TGTGCCAGCACCGGACAGGGCATGCGAGCTGAAGCTTTCTTT. It yields the protein CASTGQGMRAEAFF.

The chain couples TRBV10-3 to TRBJ1-2, with TRBD1 matching over 8 bases. Looked up from germline, CDR1 is ENHRY and CDR2 is SYGVKD. This CDR3 comprises 14 residues. The ends lost 3 bases at V and 5 bases at J; junction bases unmatched: 5. CDR3 in DNA: TGTGCCATCAGTGACCCAGGGGGCAGTTATGGCTACACCTTC. Its translation: CAISDPGGSYGYTF.

This clone was observed a few times. This chain links TRBV4-1 with TRBJ1-6; D gene uncertain. From germline, CDR1 is MGHRA and CDR2 YSYEKL. V was pared by 0 bases and J by 9 bases, with 9 bases between. The CDR3 contains 14 residues. CDR3 loop: CASSQEGDRSPLHF. For the CDR3, the DNA is TGCGCCAGCAGCCAAGAGGGAGATCGTTCACCCCTCCACTTT.

The chain joins TRBV6-2 or TRBV6-3 to TRBJ1-1; TRBD1 agrees at 7 bases. The CDR3 has 13 residues. J was trimmed by 1 base and V by 6 bases; bases with no gene match: 2. Germline V gene lookup returns CDR1 MNHEY and CDR2 SVGEGT. As DNA, the CDR3 is TGTGCCAGCAGCTGGACAGGGAACACTGAAGCTTTCTTT. It encodes CASSWTGNTEAFF.

Note on this clone: This CDR3 fails to terminate in the conserved phenylalanine or tryptophan, so it likely reflects a read error. The limits of the CDR3 on the DNA are not certain, so only TCRdb's listed CDR3 is given. The V gene is TRBV20-1, the J gene TRBJ1-1; TRBD1 is taken as the D call from the table, unchecked against the DNA. The CDR3 adds up to 9 amino acids, both ends counted. Germline loops: CDR1 DFQATT, CDR2 SNEGSKA (reference sequence). The CDR3 reads CSATTDRAL.

The V and J genes are TRBV14 and TRBJ1-2, with D possibly being TRBD1 (5 bases). The CDR3 spans 13 residues. The V and J ends lost 1 base and 7 bases respectively, with 10 bases between them. Looked up from germline, CDR1 is SGHDN and CDR2 is FVKESK. This CDR3 is CASSQAQVSGYTF. The CDR3 DNA reads TGTGCCAGCAGCCAAGCACAGGTCTCTGGCTACACCTTC.

This clone was counted many times. This chain links TRBV5-6 with TRBJ1-1, with 7 positions matching TRBD1. CDR3 size: 16 residues. Germline CDR1 reads SGHDT; CDR2 reads YYEEEE. V shed 4 bases and J 4 bases; nucleotides not matched to a gene: 13. The CDR3 nucleotides read TGTGCCAGCAGCCACGTTCGACAGGGCTTGGGCACTGAAGCTTTCTTT. It specifies CASSHVRQGLGTEAFF.

The chain couples TRBV20-1 to TRBJ1-6; TRBD1 aligns across 7 bases. The CDR3 covers 16 residues. The V and J ends lost 3 bases and 6 bases, in that order; junction bases with no gene match: 11. CDR1 and CDR2 from the germline V gene are DFQATT and SNEGSKA (reference sequence). CDR3: CSASVPKGQSNSPLHF. The CDR3 coding sequence is TGCAGTGCTAGTGTCCCCAAGGGACAGAGTAATTCACCCCTCCACTTT.

J is TRBJ2-3 and V is TRBV4-2; D might be TRBD1 (5 bases). The germline gives CDR1 LGHNA, CDR2 YNFKEQ. The CDR3 has 17 amino acids. V shed 1 base and J shed 0 bases, with 14 bases lying between them. CDR3 loop: CASSQGVQASSTDTQYF. As DNA, the CDR3 is TGTGCCAGCAGCCAAGGGGTACAGGCTTCTAGCACAGATACGCAGTATTTT.

This chain uses TRBV11-2 with TRBJ2-2; TRBD2 matches at 7 bases. Trimming removed 4 bases from V and 2 bases from J; junction bases left unmatched: 7. Germline V gene lookup returns CDR1 SGHAT and CDR2 FQNNGV. CDR3 length equals 16 residues. The CDR3 sequence is CASSSTGTTNTGELFF. For the CDR3, the DNA is TGTGCCAGCAGCTCGACCGGGACTACAAACACCGGGGAGCTGTTTTTT.

This chain uses TRBV14 with TRBJ2-2; 8 bases are shared with TRBD1. CDR3 length equals 15 residues. Germline CDR1 is SGHDN and CDR2 is FVKESK. The V gene end was trimmed by 1 base and the J gene end by 4 bases; junction bases not matched to a gene: 2. The CDR3 region is CASSQVGTGTGELFF. The CDR3 DNA follows: TGTGCCAGCAGCCAAGTTGGGACAGGCACCGGGGAGCTGTTTTTT.

The chain employs TRBV27 and TRBJ2-1; maybe TRBD2 (7 bases). There are 15 residues in the CDR3. Trimming cost V 5 bases and J 9 bases, with 20 bases left between them. CDR1 is MNHEY and CDR2 is SMNVEV in the germline V gene (reference sequence). The CDR3 DNA is TGTGCCAGCAGTCGAGGGGGGGCCAGAGGGAGTGAGCAGTTCTTC. The encoded protein is CASSRGGARGSEQFF.

The chain has TRBV6-5 and TRBJ1-1; no definite D call. Germline values: CDR1 MNHEY, CDR2 SVGAGI. CDR3 length: 15 residues. V gave up 2 bases and J gave up 0 bases, with 10 bases separating them. For the CDR3, the DNA is TGTGCCAGCAGTTACCCCCGGGAGTTGAACACTGAAGCTTTCTTT. Its protein is CASSYPRELNTEAFF.

The chain joins TRBV11-3 to TRBJ2-5, with TRBD1 matching 7 bases. This CDR3 region has 14 residues. CDR1 is SGHNT and CDR2 is YENEEA in the germline V gene. Trimming cost V 6 bases and J 5 bases; bases outside gene matches: 9. The CDR3 DNA is TGTGCCAGCAGTATGACGGCAGGGGGTGAGACCCAGTACTTC. Amino acids: CASSMTAGGETQYF.

The chain couples TRBV25-1 to TRBJ2-3; TRBD2 might be the D (6 bases). This CDR3 spans 13 amino acids. V was pared by 4 bases and J by 2 bases, with 7 bases between. Germline CDR1 and CDR2: MGHDK and SYGVNS. CDR3 DNA: TGTGCCAGCAGTGGCGGGAACACAGATACGCAGTATTTT. Its translation: CASSGGNTDTQYF.

This clone was seen a handful of times. The chain joins TRBV28 to TRBJ1-5; D unresolved. V lost 4 bases, J lost 0 bases, and 13 bases lay in between. CDR1 and CDR2 (germline): MDHEN, SYDVKM. The CDR3 is made up of 16 amino acids. DNA for the CDR3: TGTGCCAGCAGTTCAAACCAGCGATATAGCAATCAGCCCCAGCATTTT. Its translation: CASSSNQRYSNQPQHF.

V is TRBV5-6 and J is TRBJ1-4, with D possibly matching TRBD1 (6 bases). Germline values: CDR1 SGHDT, CDR2 YYEEEE. The ends were cut back, 1 base at V and 8 bases at J, with 12 bases in the middle. The CDR3 extends over 14 amino acids. This CDR3 is CASSLRGNREKLFF. The CDR3 DNA sequence: TGTGCCAGCAGCTTGAGGGGGAATAGGGAAAAACTGTTTTTT.

The chain recombines TRBV21-1 with TRBJ1-2. TRBV21-1 is labeled a pseudogene. This CDR3 region has 14 residues. In nucleotides, the CDR3 is TGTGCCAGCAGCAATGGGAGGGCGGACTATGGCTACACCTTC. Translation gives CASSNGRADYGYTF.

This chain uses TRBV6-2 or TRBV6-3 with TRBJ2-1; the D is unclear. The CDR3 has 16 amino acids. V was clipped by 5 bases and J by 0 bases, with 14 bases between them. The germline CDR1 and CDR2 sequences are MNHEY and SVGEGT. The CDR3 sequence: CASSHPAASSYNEQFF. In nucleotides, the CDR3 is TGTGCCAGCAGTCACCCGGCAGCTAGCTCCTACAATGAGCAGTTCTTC.

This rearrangement joins TRBV2 to TRBJ2-5, with 8 bases aligning to TRBD1. With 6 bases clipped from V and 5 bases from J, the junction kept 2 bases outside the gene matches. Germline CDR1 reads SNHLY; CDR2 reads FYNNEI. CDR3 length equals 12 residues. CDR3 in amino acids: CASSGQGETQYF. As DNA, the CDR3 is TGTGCCAGCAGCGGACAGGGCGAGACCCAGTACTTC.

The chain uses TRBV7-8 and TRBJ1-1; 7 bases match TRBD1. The CDR3 length is 15 residues. With V trimmed by 1 base and J by 1 base, 3 bases remained unmatched. CDR1 and CDR2 (germline): SGHVS, FQNEAQ. CDR3 in DNA: TGTGCCAGCAGCTTAGGGAGGACAGGGAACACTGAAGCTTTCTTT. Protein product: CASSLGRTGNTEAFF.

The genes are TRBV5-6 and TRBJ2-3; no definite D call. Trimming cost V 3 bases and J 7 bases, with 6 bases left between them. This CDR3 has 11 amino acids. Germline V CDR1 and CDR2: SGHDT, YYEEEE. The CDR3 region has the DNA TGTGCCAGCAGCTCATACTATACGCAGTATTTT. This sequence encodes CASSSYYTQYF.

V usage is TRBV19 and J usage is TRBJ1-4, with D perhaps TRBD1 (5 bases). Germline V gene data show CDR1 as LNHDA and CDR2 as SQIVND (reference sequence). The CDR3 totals 15 residues. Between the trimmed V and J ends, which lost 2 bases and 5 bases, there was a span of 12 bases. The CDR3 here is CASSIRTGSNEKLFF. The CDR3 bases are TGTGCCAGTAGTATACGAACAGGCTCAAATGAAAAACTGTTTTTT. Filled out from reference TRBV19 and TRBJ1-4, the complete variable domain reads DGGITQSPKYLFRKEGQNVTLSCEQNLNHDAMYWYRQDPGQGLRLIYYSQIVNDFQKGDIAEGYSVSREKKESFPLTVTSAQKNPTAFYLCASSIRTGSNEKLFFGSGTQLSVL.

The V gene is TRBV7-9, the J gene TRBJ1-1, with unresolved D. Trimming removed 3 bases at V and 1 base at J, with 6 bases between. CDR1 is SEHNR and CDR2 is FQNEAQ in the germline V gene (reference sequence). The CDR3 extends over 13 amino acids. The CDR3 sequence is CASSFLANTEAFF. CDR3 sequence (DNA): TGTGCCAGCAGCTTCCTGGCGAACACTGAAGCTTTCTTT.

This clone was counted once. The chain links TRBV11-2 to TRBJ1-1; 9 bases agree with TRBD1. Germline lookup yields CDR1 SGHAT and CDR2 FQNNGV. The CDR3 extends over 14 amino acids. The trim removed 3 bases at V and 5 bases at J, leaving 4 bases unmatched. The CDR3 protein is CASSLGQGRTEAFF. CDR3 nucleotide sequence: TGTGCCAGCAGCTTGGGACAGGGAAGAACTGAAGCTTTCTTT.

As DNA, the CDR3 is TGTGCCAGCAGCTCGACGACAGGGGGCTTTAGAAACACCATATATTTT. As protein: CASSSTTGGFRNTIYF. The genes are TRBV7-9 and TRBJ1-3; 10 bases are shared with TRBD1. Germline V gives CDR1 SEHNR, CDR2 FQNEAQ (reference sequence). V was clipped by 4 bases and J by 5 bases; unmatched bases: 8. The CDR3 extends over 16 amino acids.

This clone appeared once. The chain recombines TRBV7-2 with TRBJ2-1; 10 positions match TRBD1. The ends lost 1 base at V and 9 bases at J; junction bases unmatched: 6. Germline loops: CDR1 SGHTA, CDR2 FQGNSA. The CDR3 is made up of 15 amino acids. The CDR3 DNA is TGTGCCAGCAGCTTAGAAGGGACAGGGGTACGTGAGCAGTTCTTC. Encoded protein: CASSLEGTGVREQFF.